This paragraph covers one T cell receptor beta chain sequence. Its antigen specificity is not known. Qualities for individual bases were not recorded, and no much larger clone is one base off. Unmatched junction bases come to 3, with V trimmed by 3 bases and J by 1 base. Based on the germline V gene, the CDR1 and CDR2 sequences are SQVTM and ANQGSEA. The CDR3 goes from the cysteine to the phenylalanine over 15 residues. Only the CDR3 DNA stays, 45 bases, in frame from base 1. This sample is drawn from a study of cytomegalovirus exposure and HLA in healthy donors (TCRdb year 2017). Notes on the research overall: In an earlier analysis of some 550 of the donors, 250 to 350 Gb of sequence data and 100 million or so unique TCR beta sequences from 150 million to 200 million T cells were reported. Roughly 290 gigabases of sequencing data and around 80 million unique TCR sequences made up an early release that covered several hundred HLA-typed donors. Of the roughly 400 genotyped donors, less than 85% were placed in the genetic ancestry cluster associated with self-reported Caucasian donors. The study was designed to test whether signatures of past pathogen exposure could be identified by cataloging public T cell receptors. The study profiled the T cell repertoires of around 700 subjects by immunosequencing and related them to cytomegalovirus serostatus. A separate validation cohort of 100 to 150 different subjects was used in addition to the roughly 670-subject first cohort. The study combined high-throughput TCR immunosequencing, statistical association of individual TCRs with disease status, and machine learning to predict cytomegalovirus infection status. A later analysis re-analyzed previously published TCR beta repertoires from 650 to 800 donors and added high-resolution HLA genotyping to study TCR occurrence patterns. In the later analysis, no new phenotypic data were used to find candidate immune exposures; instead, reliance was placed on TCR beta sequences and their occurrence across donors. In an earlier analysis of a few hundred of the donors, high-throughput TCR beta sequencing was used to judge whether each TCR beta V gene segment behaved as functional or pseudogenic. Donor age, sex, ethnicity and CMV serostatus were compiled alongside the repertoire data. A later genetic analysis used genome-wide SNP genotypes for about three fifths of the 666 donors, treating that subset as a discovery cohort. Every repertoire in the discovery cohort had been generated on one and the same sequencing platform. Class I and class II HLA loci were covered by the typing at four-digit resolution. Typing coverage differed by locus: A, B, C, DRB1 and DQB1 were typed in roughly 620-640 donors, DQA1 in roughly 510, DPA1 in some 600, and DPB1 in about 450. Roughly 5 DR-DQ haplotypes were handled as single units for association and clustering, since linkage in the cohort was strong. Across approximately 400 genotyped donors of the cohort, an average of roughly 230,000 unique TCR beta nucleotide sequences per donor were sequenced, and 15% to 20% of those sequences were non-productive. Study-wide findings and limitations: Specific HLA alleles were associated with 16,951 TCR beta sequences at a false discovery rate of 0.05 in a later analysis. A later genetic analysis associated a missense DCLRE1C variant with V-gene and J-gene trimming of TCR beta chains, and an independent cohort replicated the association. According to a later analysis, TCR association rates differed among HLA loci, with DRB1 alleles showing the most associated TCRs and HLA-C alleles showing the fewest. A later analysis found that HLA-associated TCR beta chains were more clonally expanded and had lower generation probabilities than equally common non-associated chains. In an earlier analysis of more than 450 of the donors, most TCR beta V segments were observed in productive rearrangements about 90% or about 30% of the time, broadly matching IMGT annotations. For the cohort, immune exposure information was limited to CMV serostatus. A group of highly shared sequence variants was considered likely to be a technical artifact of the sequencing pipeline. A later analysis found that most CMV-associated TCR beta chains appeared HLA-restricted, with HLA associations seemingly driven largely by CMV exposure. Because HLA typing was unavailable for some donors at each locus, only the typed subset was used in association tests. Correlated functional status among segregating V segments might be attributable to linkage disequilibrium, but an unknown experimental factor could not be ruled out. This cohort had only TCR beta chains sequenced, and the lack of alpha or paired-chain data limited which features could be detected. According to a later genetic analysis, donors in an Asian-associated ancestry cluster had fewer N-insertions in productive TCRs than the roughly 660-donor mean. When HLA alleles, especially DR and DQ, strongly co-occurred, TCR associations were difficult to assign to individual alleles. Several of the top co-occurrence clusters appeared to be linked to parvovirus B19, influenza, CMV and Epstein-Barr virus, according to a later analysis. A further reported finding was that TCR beta sequences accurately predicted the HLA-A and HLA-B alleles for most subjects in the first cohort. Across donors, most TCR sequences were observed very rarely, whereas some public TCRs were present in many individuals. The authors suggested that the approach could potentially be generalized to other disease states and immunological phenotypes. In vitro tests confirmed that a few of the cytomegalovirus-associated TCR beta chains recognize cytomegalovirus antigens. In both the original and validation cohorts, the classifier was reported to diagnose cytomegalovirus status with high specificity and sensitivity. The presence/absence analyses assumed that sequencing depth was roughly uniform across donors, and that assumption may not be true. Because counts were too low, 15 or so rarely observed V segments, including chromosome 9 orphons, were excluded from the earlier analysis of about 500 of the donors. In the study, some 160 TCR beta chains were listed as associated with cytomegalovirus. Some IMGT-functional V segments, including TRBV6-2 and TRBV6-3, could not be told apart with the 87-base-pair reads, so those segments were excluded.

In total, just over 650 healthy bone marrow donors made up the cohort. At the time of sampling, all cohort members were nominally healthy, though unrecorded immune exposures were likely present. The donor was CMV seronegative and was included in the group of over 300 seronegative cohort members. Every donor gave a peripheral blood sample, and the peripheral blood mononuclear cells from that sample were used for TCR beta sequencing. The Qiagen DNeasy Blood Extraction Kit was used to extract genomic DNA from the blood cell samples. The library relied on the immunoSEQ multiplex PCR assay. For the multiplex PCR, a mixture combining 60 forward primers for TCR Vbeta segments and 13 reverse primers for TCR Jbeta segments was used. The CDR3 region of rearranged TCR beta genes was amplified from genomic DNA by a multiplex PCR assay. The amplified TCR beta libraries were sequenced on the Illumina HiSeq System as 87-base-pair reads. Concerning the study's data processing: Across the 600 to 700 repertoires, a later analysis counted 78 million or so unique TCR beta chains, around 11 million of which were shared by at least two donors. A nearest-neighbor algorithm error-corrected the raw reads and collapsed the reads into unique sequences, merging closely related sequences to remove PCR and sequencing errors. V, D and J gene segments were assigned by aligning CDR3 sequences to IMGT reference sequences. Each retained sequence needed at least a six-nucleotide match to both a V gene segment and a J gene segment. A rearrangement was called productive if the CDR3 had no stop codons and remained in frame with V and J, and every other rearrangement was called non-productive. Following IMGT convention, CDR3 was defined as the stretch from the second conserved V-encoded cysteine to the conserved J-encoded phenylalanine. The earlier analysis of 500 to 750 of the donors excluded any sequence lacking an unambiguous match to a single V gene segment. An earlier analysis of 500 to 700 of the donors classified V segments as functional when productive rearrangements were above 56.7% and as segregating when the standard deviation between donors was above 5%. A statistical classification framework was built for diagnosing cytomegalovirus status from the catalog of TCR beta chain sequences. A later analysis assigned V and J genes by comparing TCR nucleotide sequences with IMGT/GENE-DB human TR gene sequences. Using the TCRdist pipeline, a later analysis assigned CDR3 sequences along with most-parsimonious VDJ recombination scenarios. In a later analysis, each TCR beta chain was defined by its CDR3 amino acid sequence together with its V-gene family, and reads without a unique V-gene family were excluded. In a later analysis, 500 to 650 highly shared, low-generation-probability nucleotide sequences were removed to address suspected cross-contamination and a sequencing artifact. For each public chain, a later analysis derived a clonal expansion index from normalized ranks of inferred template counts within each repertoire. In a later analysis, generation probabilities were computed using a VDJ recombination model fitted to out-of-frame rearrangements, and the results were checked against IGoR. Hypergeometric tests were used in a later analysis to score TCR-TCR, TCR-HLA and TCR-CMV co-occurrence, with a repertoire-size bias correction applied to the TCR pairs. In a later analysis, false discovery rates were estimated by permuting HLA or CMV assignments 20 times. In a later analysis, co-occurring TCRs were grouped with DBSCAN, and TCRdist sequence similarity was added when clustering was performed within HLA-allele-positive subsets. Repertoires with fewer than 30,000 or more than 120,000 public chains were left out of co-occurrence clustering, as were four to six repertoires with anomalous nucleotide sharing. Here the immuneACCESS table is served through TCRdb, limited to in-frame sequences with V and J called. Missing clones are a known gap in these copies; in checked studies unresolved V genes cover under half, and the rest lacks a known reason. That table supplies the V and J calls and clone size; D and trimming were determined from the DNA. The sample table records tens of thousands of clones; about 79% of these occur just once. The ten largest clones capture approximately 3.8% of the sample.

The source material was PBMCs. The rearrangement joined TRBV29-1 to TRBJ2-1; 10 central nucleotides agree with TRBD2. This TCR came from a man in his fifties in good health and CMV-seronegative. The DNA sequence is as follows: TGCAGCGTTGAGAGCGGGAGGGCTTCCTACAATGAGCAGTTCTTC. The translation is CSVESGRASYNEQFF.